This TCR beta chain appears in the sequencing data of a study of T cell changes during pregnancy in multiple sclerosis. The table came from immunoSEQ multiplex PCR; TCRdb's copy has only in-frame clones and leaves some out. The table includes roughly 90,000 clones, around 93% detected once. This clone has just a few counts. CDR1 SEHNR and CDR2 FQNEAQ come from the germline V gene (reference sequence). V was clipped by 8 bases and J by 0 bases, with 17 bases between them. The CDR3 loop spans 15 amino acids. This chain connects TRBV7-9 to TRBJ2-7, with D possibly matching TRBD2 (5 bases). The TCR sequence derives from a female donor in good health, enrolled as a control in a pregnancy study. Sequenced material: peripheral blood, taken in the first trimester of pregnancy. CDR3 in DNA: TGTGCCAGCTTAGTGGCATTTGGGAGCTCCTACGAGCAGTACTTC. It translates to CASLVAFGSSYEQYF.